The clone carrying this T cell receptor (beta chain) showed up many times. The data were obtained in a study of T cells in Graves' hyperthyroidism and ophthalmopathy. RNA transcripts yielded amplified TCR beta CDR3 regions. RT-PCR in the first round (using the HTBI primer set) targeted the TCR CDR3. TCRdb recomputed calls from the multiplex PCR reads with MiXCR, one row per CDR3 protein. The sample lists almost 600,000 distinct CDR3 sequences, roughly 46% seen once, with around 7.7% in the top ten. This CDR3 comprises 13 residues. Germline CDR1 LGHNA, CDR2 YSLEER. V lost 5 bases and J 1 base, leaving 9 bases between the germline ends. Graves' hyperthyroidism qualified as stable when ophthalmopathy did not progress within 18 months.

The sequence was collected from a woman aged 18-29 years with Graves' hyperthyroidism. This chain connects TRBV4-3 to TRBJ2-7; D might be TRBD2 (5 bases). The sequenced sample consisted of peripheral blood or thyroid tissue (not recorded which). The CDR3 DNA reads TGCGCCAGCAGCGAGGGCAGGTCCTACGAGCAGTACTTC. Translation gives CASSEGRSYEQYF.